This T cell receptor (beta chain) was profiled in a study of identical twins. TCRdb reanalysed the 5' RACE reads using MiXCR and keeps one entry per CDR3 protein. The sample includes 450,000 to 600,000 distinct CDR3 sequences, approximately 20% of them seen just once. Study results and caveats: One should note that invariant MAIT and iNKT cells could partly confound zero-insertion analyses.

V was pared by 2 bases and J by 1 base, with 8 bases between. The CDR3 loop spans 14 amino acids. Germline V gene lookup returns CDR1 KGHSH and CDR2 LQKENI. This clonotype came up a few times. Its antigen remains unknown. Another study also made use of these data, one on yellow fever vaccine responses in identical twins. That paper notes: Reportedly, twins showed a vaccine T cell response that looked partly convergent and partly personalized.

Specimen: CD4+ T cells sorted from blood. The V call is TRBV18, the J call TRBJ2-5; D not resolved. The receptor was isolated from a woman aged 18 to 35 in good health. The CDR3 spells CASSPTQRQETQYF. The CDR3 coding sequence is TGTGCCAGCTCACCAACACAACGCCAAGAGACCCAGTACTTC. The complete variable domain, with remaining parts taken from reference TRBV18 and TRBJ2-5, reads NAGVMQNPRHLVRRRGQEARLRCSPMKGHSHVYWYRQLPEEGLKFMVYLQKENIIDESGMPKERFSAEFPKEGPSILRIQQVVRGDSAAYFCASSPTQRQETQYFGPGTRLLVL.